The rows below give T cell receptor beta chains drawn from one sample of a study of shared clonotypes between healthy human individuals. Only in-frame clones appear in the TCRdb table, and some are missing; sequencing was by immunoSEQ multiplex PCR. The sample contains some 350,000 clones, 74% of which appear only once. Sequenced input: memory CD4+ T cells sorted from blood. The receptors here all came from a young man in good health. Each CDR3 is given with its conserved first and last residue. The order of the fields is clone size, J gene, D gene, V gene, CDR3 protein, CDR3 DNA. A D gene is named only where the DNA matches it firmly. Where a row states a size, it is once, few, many or the class of an expanded clone; other rows omit it.

size: .
J: TRBJ2-3
D: .
V: TRBV7-2
CDR3: CASSEDYFTDTQYF
DNA: TGTGCCAGCAGCGAGGACTATTTCACAGATACGCAGTATTTT

size: few
J: TRBJ2-2
D: .
V: TRBV5-4
CDR3: CASSLKTVKHVGELFF
DNA: TGTGCCAGCAGCTTAAAGACAGTTAAACACGTCGGGGAGCTGTTTTTT

size: few
J: TRBJ1-1
D: .
V: TRBV10-3
CDR3: CAISESLAGVGTEAFF
DNA: TGTGCCATCAGTGAGTCCTTGGCAGGGGTAGGTACTGAAGCTTTCTTT

size: .
J: TRBJ1-1
D: .
V: TRBV18
CDR3: CASSLDFMNTEAFF
DNA: TGTGCCAGCTCACTGGACTTCATGAACACTGAAGCTTTCTTT

size: few
J: TRBJ2-1
D: TRBD2
V: TRBV18
CDR3: CASSFSGIDEQFF
DNA: TGTGCCAGCTCGTTTAGCGGGATAGATGAGCAGTTCTTC

size: .
J: TRBJ2-1
D: .
V: TRBV9
CDR3: CASSGLAWTYNEQFF
DNA: TGTGCCAGCAGCGGTTTAGCGTGGACCTACAATGAGCAGTTCTTC

size: .
J: TRBJ2-1
D: .
V: TRBV14
CDR3: CASSQVLGNEQFF
DNA: TGTGCCAGCAGCCAAGTTCTAGGAAATGAGCAGTTCTTC

size: .
J: TRBJ1-1
D: .
V: TRBV13
CDR3: CASSLAVELNTEAFF
DNA: TGTGCCAGCAGCTTAGCAGTAGAGTTAAACACTGAAGCTTTCTTT

size: .
J: TRBJ2-2
D: TRBD1
V: TRBV5-1
CDR3: CASSFSTGTGELFF
DNA: TGCGCCAGCAGCTTCTCGACAGGGACCGGGGAGCTGTTTTTT

size: .
J: TRBJ1-3
D: .
V: TRBV11-2
CDR3: CASSPVQLGWRNTIYF
DNA: TGTGCCAGCAGCCCCGTTCAGCTCGGATGGAGAAACACCATATATTTT

size: few
J: TRBJ2-3
D: .
V: TRBV1
CDR3: CTSSQRTPTDTQYF
DNA: TGCACCAGCAGCCAACGTACCCCCACAGATACGCAGTATTTT

size: .
J: TRBJ2-5
D: .
V: TRBV5-1
CDR3: CASSRGPEGSETQYF
DNA: TGCGCCAGCAGCAGGGGACCCGAGGGGTCGGAGACCCAGTACTTC

size: .
J: TRBJ2-7
D: TRBD1
V: TRBV9
CDR3: CASSPRDSYSYEQYF
DNA: TGTGCCAGCAGCCCCCGGGACAGTTACTCCTACGAGCAGTACTTC

size: .
J: TRBJ2-2
D: TRBD2
V: TRBV7-7
CDR3: CASSWTSGYTGELFF
DNA: TGTGCCAGCAGCTGGACTAGCGGTTACACCGGGGAGCTGTTTTTT

size: .
J: TRBJ1-2
D: TRBD1
V: TRBV28
CDR3: CASRPGTAYGYTF
DNA: TGTGCCAGCAGGCCCGGGACAGCTTATGGCTACACCTTC

size: .
J: TRBJ2-3
D: .
V: TRBV6-6
CDR3: CAGRRGYTDTQYF
DNA: TGTGCCGGAAGACGGGGTTACACAGATACGCAGTATTTT

size: .
J: TRBJ2-3
D: TRBD1
V: TRBV6-1
CDR3: CASREGTGTVGTDTQYF
DNA: TGTGCCAGCAGAGAAGGGACAGGGACTGTGGGCACAGATACGCAGTATTTT

size: .
J: TRBJ1-1
D: TRBD1
V: TRBV6-1
CDR3: CASRSGQGFTEAFF
DNA: TGTGCCAGCAGGTCAGGACAGGGGTTCACTGAAGCTTTCTTT